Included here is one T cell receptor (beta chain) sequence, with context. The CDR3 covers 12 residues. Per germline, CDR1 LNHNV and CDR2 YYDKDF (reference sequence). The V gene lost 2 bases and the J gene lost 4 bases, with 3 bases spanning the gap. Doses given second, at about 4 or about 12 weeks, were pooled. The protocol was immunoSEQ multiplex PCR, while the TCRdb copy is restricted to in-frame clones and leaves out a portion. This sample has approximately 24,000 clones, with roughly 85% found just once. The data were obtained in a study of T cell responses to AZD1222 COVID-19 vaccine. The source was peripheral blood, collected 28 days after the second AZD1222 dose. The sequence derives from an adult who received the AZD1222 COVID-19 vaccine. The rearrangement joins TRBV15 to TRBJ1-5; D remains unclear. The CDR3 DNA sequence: TGTGCCACCAGCAGACCTAATCAGCCCCAGCATTTT. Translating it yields CATSRPNQPQHF.